The following is a T cell receptor (beta chain) sequence with its context. Its antigen is not yet known. No per-base quality is available; no much larger clone lies one base away. The CDR3 regions of human TCRbeta chains were subjected to immunosequencing. In the original analysis: TCRs in the repertoires were compared against a reference library of SARS-CoV-2-specific TCRs that had been generated with the MIRA antigen-specificity platform. Breadth was defined as the fraction of unique TCRs that were SARS-CoV-2-associated. Depth was defined as the fraction of total T cells that were SARS-CoV-2-associated. Each spike-specific TCR was assigned to its reactive spike region and to a CD4 or CD8 class using the MIRA data. Log10-transformed breadth and depth values were compared by one-way ANOVA with Sidak's multiple comparisons tests. TCRdb stores this immuneACCESS table with in-frame sequences only. Part of the clones is absent; in the studies checked, under half of the shortfall reflects unresolved V genes, and no reason is known for the rest. Clone size and the V and J calls come from that table; the DNA yielded D and trimming. A total of 150,000 to 200,000 clones appear in this sample, roughly nine tenths of them only once. The top ten hold under 2% of the sample.

The data were taken from a study of T cell responses to AZD1222 COVID-19 vaccine (dated by TCRdb to about 2021). Regarding the study in general: TCR sequencing was performed for over 230 trial participants, of whom around 200 were given two doses of AZD1222 and approximately 25 were given two doses of MenACWY control vaccine. Trial participants were enrolled by age into subgroups of 18-55, 56-69 and 70-plus years, and roughly 150, 30 and 60 TCR-sequenced participants, respectively, were included in these subgroups.

The cysteine opens and the phenylalanine closes a CDR3 of 16 amino acids. The entry retains the CDR3 DNA only, 48 bases that are in frame from base 1. The germline V gene encodes CDR1 MNHEY and CDR2 SVGAGI. A distance of 13 bases separates the germline ends of V and J, which lose 0 bases and 2 bases respectively. The time point label, as the study defines it: about 28 days (+/-7) after the second vaccine dose. Because spike-specific TCR depth and breadth did not differ between the two schedules, AZD1222 recipients who got a second dose at roughly 4 weeks were pooled with those who got a second dose at roughly 12 weeks. The vaccinee samples were drawn from two UK trials, COV001 and COV002, one of which was a single-blind randomized controlled phase 2/3 trial testing AZD1222 (ChAdOx1 nCoV-19) in healthy adults. For TCRbeta chain sequencing, PBMC samples were collected from trial participants at day 0 and at day 28 after the second dose.

Broader findings and caveats from the paper: A significant rise in spike-specific TCR breadth and depth was observed after two AZD1222 doses relative to day 0 and relative to MenACWY recipients. Participants were mostly white British, with more females than males. The authors suggested clonal diversity may have been underestimated. The vaccine-associated CD4 TCRs covered the entire spike protein, and the dominant responses fell in regions 160-218 and 743-854. Conclusions about previously exposed vaccinees are limited, since just 6 or 7 AZD1222 recipients were seropositive for SARS-CoV-2 at baseline. Because no day 14 peak-response samples were available, repertoires were characterized only after the peak T cell response. Nearly half of unique spike-specific TCRs reportedly recognized epitopes outside regions mutated in the B.1.351 and B.1.1.7 variants. The 56-69-year group was small, and its depth increase did not reach significance, likely because of low power.

The chain couples TRBV6-5 to TRBJ1-2; no D segment can be confidently identified. The source of this sequence is an adult who received the AZD1222 COVID-19 vaccine. Sequencing was performed on peripheral blood, taken 28 days after the second AZD1222 dose. The CDR3 region reads CASSYSSWGQNYGYTF. The DNA sequence reads TGTGCCAGCAGTTACTCGAGTTGGGGTCAAAACTATGGCTACACCTTC.